These 20 T cell receptor beta chains share one sample of origin, sequenced in a study of prognosis after radiotherapy for stage I lung cancer (dated by TCRdb to the early 2020s). These reads were obtained on an Illumina HiSeq 3000. Two rounds of multiplex PCR were used to amplify the TCR beta CDR3 region from genomic DNA. In the first round of PCR, primers specific to each TRBV and TRBJ gene were used, and the primer sequences are filed in Chinese patent CN105087789A. TCRdb passed the public sequencing reads through fastp at Q25 and MiXCR, retaining productive beta sequences. Every entry covers one CDR3 protein and lists the most common genes and DNA from its rows. For this sample there are fewer than 40,000 distinct CDR3 sequences; 30% to 35% appear just once. Together, the top ten hold around 17% of the sample. The specimen was PBMCs, collected before or after stereotactic body radiation therapy (not recorded which). Every receptor here comes from a donor over 45 with non-small cell lung cancer.

CDR3 nucleotides: TGTGCCAGCATCCCGAGGCGGACAGGGGGAGCCAATCAGCCCCAGCATTTT. Translation gives CASIPRRTGGANQPQHF. The rearrangement uses TRBV12-3 or TRBV12-4 and TRBJ1-5, with TRBD1 matching 10 bases. The V segment lost 7 bases and the J segment 3 bases; nucleotides outside the gene matches: 12. The CDR3 spans 17 residues.

This clonotype was counted many times. The genes are TRBV6-2 or TRBV6-3 and TRBJ1-5; 7 positions agree with TRBD1. This CDR3 has 15 amino acids. Germline lookup yields CDR1 MNHEY and CDR2 SVGEGT. V was clipped by 6 bases and J by 10 bases; unmatched bases: 15. CDR3 coding DNA: TGTGCCAGCAGGAACTATGGGACAGAGATAGGCCCCCAGCATTTT. Its protein product is CASRNYGTEIGPQHF.

Many counts were recorded for this clonotype. The gene calls are TRBV5-1 and TRBJ2-1; D ambiguous. CDR3 length: 15 amino acids. Germline CDR1 is SGHRS and CDR2 is YFSETQ. V shed 4 bases and J shed 6 bases, with 17 bases lying between them. In DNA form, the CDR3 reads TGCGCCAGCAGCGCCTCGTTTGATATCCGCAATGAGCAGTTCTTC. This translates into CASSASFDIRNEQFF.

A word on this clonotype: A far larger clone is off by one base, so a read error is likely. V and J are TRBV6-4 and TRBJ1-3; D unresolved. V was pared by 8 bases and J by 0 bases, with 11 bases between. The CDR3 is made up of 14 amino acids. Germline CDR1 MRHNA, CDR2 SNTAGT. The CDR3 region is CASAWGLSGNTIYF. In DNA form, the CDR3 reads TGTGCCAGCGCTTGGGGTCTCTCTGGAAACACCATATATTTT.

In this sample, this clonotype turned up a few times. One base away lies a much larger clone, so this may be a sequencing read error. This chain uses TRBV7-8 with TRBJ2-3, with D tentatively TRBD1 (6 bases). The CDR3 extends over 13 amino acids. The ends were cut back, 5 bases at V and 4 bases at J, with 10 bases in the middle. From germline, CDR1 is SGHVS and CDR2 FQNEAQ. This chain's CDR3 is CASSSTGSDTQYF. Written as DNA, the CDR3 is TGTGCCAGCAGCAGTACAGGGTCAGATACGCAGTATTTT.

With respect to this clonotype: A clone one base away is much larger, so this may be a read error. The chain has TRBV6-1 and TRBJ2-5; 7 bases map to TRBD1. The ends lost 3 bases at V and 8 bases at J; junction bases unmatched: 6. The CDR3 runs to 13 residues. Germline V lookup: CDR1 MNHNS, CDR2 SASEGT. The CDR3 DNA follows: TGTGCCAGCAGTGACTGGCAGGGGGATACCCAGTACTTC. It codes for CASSDWQGDTQYF.

V gene TRBV5-1 combines with J gene TRBJ2-2, with 8 bases lining up with TRBD1. Trimming cost V 0 bases and J 7 bases; bases outside gene matches: 8. Germline CDR1 SGHRS, CDR2 YFSETQ. This CDR3 has 16 amino acids. This chain's CDR3 is CASSLGKTGVIGELFF. In nucleotides, the CDR3 is TGCGCCAGCAGCTTGGGGAAGACAGGGGTGATCGGGGAGCTGTTTTTT.

This clonotype came up many times. The V call is TRBV19, the J call TRBJ1-5; 8 bases fit TRBD1. V lost 3 bases to trimming and J lost 7 bases; unmatched junction nucleotides: 5. The CDR3 sequence is 14 residues long. Germline CDR1 and CDR2: LNHDA and SQIVND (reference sequence). The CDR3 spells CASSIQGAWQPQHF. In DNA form, the CDR3 reads TGTGCCAGTAGTATCCAGGGGGCCTGGCAGCCCCAGCATTTT.

This chain connects TRBV28 to TRBJ2-3; D gene ambiguous. Germline lookup yields CDR1 MDHEN and CDR2 SYDVKM. This CDR3 contains 15 residues. Trimming pared 4 bases from V and 2 bases from J, leaving 13 bases between. The CDR3 region has the DNA TGTGCCAGCAGTTCGCCTCCCGACCACACAGATACGCAGTATTTT. Protein product: CASSSPPDHTDTQYF.

This clonotype was found many times. V and J are TRBV6-1 and TRBJ2-5, with D unresolved. This CDR3 has 14 amino acids. The germline gives CDR1 MNHNS, CDR2 SASEGT. With 1 base removed from V and 4 bases from J, the gap between germline ends came to 10 bases. The CDR3 DNA sequence: TGTGCCAGCAGTGAAGGTCGGGTTGTAGAGACCCAGTACTTC. Amino acids: CASSEGRVVETQYF.

This clonotype was seen ten or more times. The gene calls are TRBV7-9 and TRBJ2-7, with a possible D match to TRBD2 (7 bases). Germline lookup yields CDR1 SEHNR and CDR2 FQNEAQ (reference sequence). V shed 4 bases and J shed 6 bases, with 19 bases lying between them. This CDR3 has 15 amino acids. The CDR3 bases are TGTGCCAGCAGCTGGTCCGGCGGAGGGGGGGTCGAGCAGTACTTC. Its protein product is CASSWSGGGGVEQYF.

This clonotype was recorded at least ten times. The rearrangement uses TRBV20-1 and TRBJ2-7; 9 bases fit TRBD2. Germline loops: CDR1 DFQATT, CDR2 SNEGSKA (reference sequence). Trimming removed 3 bases from V and 0 bases from J; junction bases left unmatched: 6. The CDR3 length is 15 residues. In DNA form, the CDR3 reads TGCAGTGCTAGGCCCTCAGCGGGAGGCTCCTACGAGCAGTACTTC. It encodes CSARPSAGGSYEQYF.

In its sample, this clonotype was seen many times. This sequence may be a read error, since a much larger clone differs from it by one base. The chain couples TRBV19 to TRBJ1-3, with a weak D call TRBD1 (6 bases). Germline assignment: CDR1 LNHDA and CDR2 SQIVND (reference sequence). CDR3 length equals 15 residues. The CDR3 protein is CASSVQGFSGNTICF. DNA for the CDR3: TGTGCCAGTAGTGTACAGGGATTCTCTGGAAACACCATATGTTTT.

In this sample, this clonotype turned up many times. This chain uses TRBV6-1 with TRBJ2-7; TRBD1 matches at 10 bases. Germline-derived CDR1 and CDR2 are MNHNS and SASEGT. The CDR3 is 15 residues long. Germline trimming cut 8 bases from V and 1 base from J; bases unmatched to any gene: 8. This CDR3 is CASGYRDRGSYEQYF. Written as DNA, the CDR3 is TGTGCCAGCGGGTACCGGGACAGGGGATCCTACGAGCAGTACTTC.

There are many counts of this clonotype. This rearrangement joins TRBV3-1 to TRBJ2-1; the D gene could be TRBD1 or TRBD2 (5 bases each). This CDR3 contains 11 residues. Trimming removed 0 bases from V and 12 bases from J, with 6 bases in between. The germline V gene has CDR1 LGHDT and CDR2 YNNKEL (reference sequence). Here the CDR3 DNA reads TGTGCCAGCAGCCAAGAGAGGGGGCAGTTCTTC. Its protein product is CASSQERGQFF.

J is TRBJ1-2 and V is TRBV7-2; D gene uncertain. The CDR3 length is 16 residues. From germline, CDR1 is SGHTA and CDR2 FQGNSA. Trimming stripped 3 bases from V and 1 base from J, with 15 bases between. CDR3 amino acids: CASSFSYKDDNYGYTF. Written as DNA, the CDR3 is TGTGCCAGCAGCTTTTCCTACAAGGATGATAACTATGGCTACACCTTC.

This clonotype has a handful of counts. A much larger clone differs from this one at a single base, so this may be a read error. This rearrangement joins TRBV20-1 to TRBJ2-5; D gene ambiguous. Deletions cut 5 bases from V and 2 bases from J, with 12 bases between. Per germline, CDR1 DFQATT and CDR2 SNEGSKA (reference sequence). The CDR3 is 13 amino acids. This CDR3 is CSASVQLQETQYF. CDR3 in DNA: TGCAGTGCTTCTGTACAGCTTCAAGAGACCCAGTACTTC.

This clonotype is judged medium-sized (0.01 to 0.1%). This chain links TRBV4-1 with TRBJ1-2; TRBD1 is a possible D gene (6 bases). The CDR3 is 15 amino acids. Germline CDR1 reads MGHRA; CDR2 reads YSYEKL. Trimming took 0 bases from V and 3 from J, leaving 11 bases between them. CDR3 sequence: CASSQDPGADYGYTF. The CDR3 DNA sequence: TGCGCCAGCAGCCAAGACCCAGGGGCGGACTATGGCTACACCTTC.

Many counts were recorded for this clonotype. The chain uses TRBV10-2 and TRBJ1-3; 7 bases map to TRBD1. The V gene end was trimmed by 10 bases and the J gene end by 0 bases; junction bases not matched to a gene: 12. CDR3 length equals 16 residues. CDR1 and CDR2 from the germline V gene are WSHSY and SAAADI. The CDR3 reads CATRGAGESSGNTIYF. CDR3 DNA: TGCGCCACCAGGGGGGCAGGGGAAAGCTCTGGAAACACCATATATTTT.

Concerning this clonotype: The junction does not match germline at one end; this may be a read error. The genes are TRBV6-5 and TRBJ1-5; 7 nucleotides line up with TRBD1. CDR1 is MNHEY and CDR2 is SVGAGI in the germline V gene. The CDR3 is made up of 17 amino acids. The CDR3 DNA follows: TGTGCCAGCAGTCCTGACAATCTCAGGGGGTCCTCTCAGCACCAGCATTTT. The encoded protein is CASSPDNLRGSSQHQHF.